The 30 T cell receptor beta chains below come from one sample, sequenced in a study of T cell responses to AZD1222 COVID-19 vaccine. The data were produced by immunoSEQ multiplex PCR, yet TCRdb's version contains in-frame clones alone and is incomplete. There are 80,000 or so clones in the sample; around 90% occur only once, and less than 7.5% lies in the top ten. This specimen was peripheral blood, taken on day 0 of AZD1222 vaccination. The receptors were sampled from an adult in good health.

The rearrangement links TRBV28 to TRBJ1-1; 7 nucleotides line up with TRBD1. CDR1 MDHEN and CDR2 SYDVKM come from the germline V gene. The CDR3 contains 15 residues. With 7 bases clipped from V and 7 bases from J, the junction kept 15 bases outside the gene matches. This CDR3 reads CASTLGTARAGEAFF. DNA for the CDR3: TGTGCCAGCACCCTGGGGACAGCCAGGGCAGGTGAAGCTTTCTTT.

This clone is a singleton in its sample. The gene calls are TRBV5-5 and TRBJ1-5; D is unresolved. This CDR3 has 13 residues. With 4 bases removed from V and 0 bases from J, the gap between germline ends came to 5 bases. Per germline, CDR1 SGHKS and CDR2 YYEKEE (reference sequence). The DNA of the CDR3 is TGTGCCAGCAGCAGACTTAGCAATCAGCCCCAGCATTTT. It encodes CASSRLSNQPQHF.

This clone has only one observation. The J gene is TRBJ1-5, the V gene TRBV9; D possibly corresponds to TRBD1 (5 bases). The CDR3 length is 15 residues. Germline values: CDR1 SGDLS, CDR2 YYNGEE. V lost 3 bases, J lost 6 bases, and 16 bases lay in between. For the CDR3, the DNA is TGTGCCAGCAGCGATGGGCAGGGTCGAGGTCAGCCCCAGCATTTT. Residues: CASSDGQGRGQPQHF.

This clone was found once. J is TRBJ1-5 and V is TRBV21-1. TRBV21-1 is a pseudogene. The CDR3 contains 14 residues. The CDR3 is CASSLVGGREPQHF. CDR3 coding DNA: TGTGCCAGCAGCCTCGTGGGCGGGAGAGAGCCCCAGCATTTT.

The chain recombines TRBV19 with TRBJ2-2; TRBD2 is a possible D gene (5 bases). The CDR3 length is 13 residues. Trimming took off 8 bases at V and 4 bases at J, with 11 bases between the two ends. The germline V gene has CDR1 LNHDA and CDR2 SQIVND (reference sequence). The CDR3 reads CASETGSTGELFF. CDR3 DNA sequence: TGTGCCAGTGAGACGGGGTCCACCGGGGAGCTGTTTTTT.

The genes are TRBV6-5 and TRBJ2-7; D remains unclear. This CDR3 comprises 15 residues. The V end lost 5 bases, the J end lost 2 bases, and 16 bases lay between the germline ends. The germline CDR1 and CDR2 sequences are MNHEY and SVGAGI. CDR3 DNA: TGTGCCAGCAGTAATTCAGGTCTTTCGGCCTACGAGCAGTACTTC. Translating gives CASSNSGLSAYEQYF.

The CDR3 DNA reads as TGTGCCAGCAGTTACGGGGGTGGCACTGAAGCTTTCTTT. It yields the protein CASSYGGGTEAFF. The chain is built from TRBV6-5 and TRBJ1-1; tentatively, D is TRBD1 (5 bases). The CDR3 length is 13 residues. Trimming took off 2 bases at V and 4 bases at J, with 8 bases between the two ends. The germline V gene has CDR1 MNHEY and CDR2 SVGAGI.

V is TRBV6-2 or TRBV6-3 and J is TRBJ2-7; 8 nucleotides agree with TRBD2. The CDR3 contains 14 residues. With 2 bases clipped from V and 3 bases from J, the junction kept 3 bases outside the gene matches. Germline V CDR1 and CDR2: MNHEY, SVGEGT. The CDR3 sequence is CASSYERGSYEQYF. The CDR3 DNA reads TGTGCCAGCAGTTACGAGCGGGGGAGCTACGAGCAGTACTTC.

J is TRBJ1-6 and V is TRBV7-9; unclear D gene. The CDR3 sequence is 15 residues long. Trimming took 3 bases from V and 3 from J, leaving 9 bases between them. In germline, CDR1 is SEHNR, CDR2 FQNEAQ (reference sequence). This chain's CDR3 is CASSFANSYNSPLHF. The CDR3 region has the DNA TGTGCCAGCAGCTTCGCGAACAGCTATAATTCACCCCTCCACTTT.

Note on this clone: The same CDR3 arises from other DNA sequences in this sample as well. This chain connects TRBV18 to TRBJ1-1; D not resolved. The length of the CDR3 is 14 residues. Germline V lookup: CDR1 KGHSH, CDR2 LQKENI. Trimming took off 0 bases at V and 6 bases at J, with 11 bases between the two ends. Written as DNA, the CDR3 is TGTGCCAGCTCACCACCGGGAAGGTTGGCTGAAGCTTTCTTT. Translation: CASSPPGRLAEAFF.

The rearrangement joins TRBV29-1 to TRBJ1-1; 7 bases line up with TRBD1. Germline-derived CDR1 and CDR2 are SQVTM and ANQGSEA. Germline trimming cut 4 bases from V and 1 base from J; bases unmatched to any gene: 6. The length of the CDR3 is 14 residues. CDR3 coding DNA: TGCAGCGTTGTTGGAGGGGGCAGGAACACTGAAGCTTTCTTT. Translated: CSVVGGGRNTEAFF.

The J gene is TRBJ1-1, the V gene TRBV19; D unresolved. CDR3 length: 12 amino acids. CDR1 and CDR2 (germline): LNHDA, SQIVND (reference sequence). Trimming stripped 9 bases from V and 4 bases from J, with 12 bases between. CDR3 loop: CASNNPGTEAFF. CDR3 nucleotide sequence: TGTGCCAGCAACAACCCCGGCACTGAAGCTTTCTTT.

This chain joins TRBV5-6 and TRBJ1-4, with D hard to call. Germline CDR1 is SGHDT and CDR2 is YYEEEE. The CDR3 is 15 amino acids. Trimming cost V 0 bases and J 5 bases, with 11 bases left between them. CDR3: CASSLAGSDNEKLFF. The CDR3 bases are TGTGCCAGCAGCTTGGCGGGTTCAGACAATGAAAAACTGTTTTTT.

A few counts support this clone. The chain links TRBV24-1 to TRBJ2-2; D could derive from TRBD1 or TRBD2 (5 bases each). Germline V lookup: CDR1 KGHDR, CDR2 SFDVKD. V gave up 3 bases and J gave up 1 base, with 11 bases separating them. The CDR3 is 16 residues long. The chain's CDR3 is CATSDRDAWNTGELFF. The DNA of the CDR3 is TGTGCCACCAGTGATAGGGACGCCTGGAACACCGGGGAGCTGTTTTTT.

The J gene is TRBJ1-1, the V gene TRBV7-3; D call uncertain. V was cut by 3 bases and J by 1 base, with 6 bases left in between. This CDR3 region has 13 residues. From germline, CDR1 is SGHTA and CDR2 FQGTGA. The CDR3 here is CASSFRRNTEAFF. CDR3 DNA: TGTGCCAGCAGCTTCAGACGGAACACTGAAGCTTTCTTT. Combining the CDR3 with reference TRBV7-3 and TRBJ1-1 gives the whole variable domain GAGVSQTPSNKVTEKGKYVELRCDPISGHTALYWYRQSLGQGPEFLIYFQGTGAADDSGLPNDRFFAVRPEGSVSTLKIQRTERGDSAVYLCASSFRRNTEAFFGQGTRLTVV.

The V gene is TRBV9, the J gene TRBJ2-1; perhaps TRBD2 as D (7 bases). The germline V gene encodes CDR1 SGDLS and CDR2 YYNGEE. The V gene lost 0 bases and the J gene lost 8 bases, with 12 bases spanning the gap. The length of the CDR3 is 14 residues. This chain's CDR3 is CASSVVGGVDEQFF. As DNA, the CDR3 is TGTGCCAGCAGCGTAGTAGGGGGGGTAGATGAGCAGTTCTTC.

This sequence joins TRBV28 and TRBJ1-2, with D unclear. The CDR3 length is 11 residues. Germline V gene sequence: CDR1 MDHEN, CDR2 SYDVKM. Trimming removed 3 bases from V and 6 bases from J, with 5 bases in between. The DNA for the CDR3 is TGTGCCAGCAGTTTCATTGATGGCTACACCTTC. This gives the protein CASSFIDGYTF.

This clone has a single count. The chain joins TRBV4-3 to TRBJ2-7, with TRBD2 matching over 8 bases. V dropped 0 bases and J dropped 4; count of bases not matched to a gene: 8. Per the germline V gene, CDR1 is LGHNA and CDR2 is YSLEER. This CDR3 is 16 amino acids long. In nucleotides, the CDR3 is TGCGCCAGCAGCCAAGAAGCGGGACTAGGATATTACGAGCAGTACTTC. Residues: CASSQEAGLGYYEQYF.

The V and J genes are TRBV3-1 (or the pseudogene TRBV3-2) and TRBJ2-5; TRBD2 is a possible D gene (6 bases). V shed 2 bases and J shed 0 bases, with 13 bases lying between them. CDR1 is LGHDT, CDR2 YNNKEL, per germline (reference sequence). The CDR3 is made up of 16 amino acids. CDR3 coding DNA: TGTGCCAGCAGCCAATCGTGGGGGGACTACCAAGAGACCCAGTACTTC. It codes for CASSQSWGDYQETQYF.

This chain connects TRBV6-5 to TRBJ2-7, with 7 bases aligning to TRBD1. Germline V gives CDR1 MNHEY, CDR2 SVGAGI. Unmatched junction bases numbered 9, after V lost 7 bases and J lost 0 bases. This CDR3 comprises 15 residues. CDR3 in amino acids: CASTLGAGGSYEQYF. The CDR3 region has the DNA TGTGCCAGCACTCTTGGGGCAGGGGGCTCCTACGAGCAGTACTTC.

The V gene is TRBV12-5, the J gene TRBJ1-2; D is uncertain. Per germline, CDR1 LGHNT and CDR2 FRNRAP. V lost 7 bases and J lost 2, with 8 bases in between. The CDR3 extends over 12 amino acids. CDR3: CASVGANYGYTF. For the CDR3, the DNA is TGTGCTAGTGTTGGTGCCAACTATGGCTACACCTTC.

The rearrangement joins TRBV5-1 to TRBJ1-1; 8 nucleotides line up with TRBD1. The J segment lost 6 bases and the V segment lost 3 bases, leaving 10 bases of the junction unmatched. The CDR3 covers 15 residues. Germline V gives CDR1 SGHRS, CDR2 YFSETQ. The CDR3 nucleotides are TGCGCCAGCAGCTCACAGGGGGGGAAGATGGCTGAAGCTTTCTTT. It encodes CASSSQGGKMAEAFF.

V usage is TRBV12-3 or TRBV12-4 and J usage is TRBJ2-3; D ambiguous. V lost 5 bases and J lost 2, with 2 bases in between. This CDR3 region has 11 residues. CDR3 amino acids: CASSATDTQYF. CDR3 DNA: TGTGCCAGCAGTGCCACAGATACGCAGTATTTT.

The V and J genes are TRBV5-1 and TRBJ1-4, with D uncertain. Between the trimmed V and J ends, which lost 0 bases and 7 bases, there was a span of 13 bases. The CDR3 is made up of 15 amino acids. Germline-derived CDR1 and CDR2 are SGHRS and YFSETQ. The CDR3 protein is CASSLGGEGLEKLFF. CDR3 DNA: TGCGCCAGCAGCTTGGGGGGTGAAGGGCTTGAAAAACTGTTTTTT.

The chain is built from TRBV9 and TRBJ1-3; D is uncertain. The V gene's germline CDR1 is SGDLS and CDR2 YYNGEE. The CDR3 totals 14 residues. Trimming stripped 0 bases from V and 0 bases from J, with 4 bases between. The CDR3 DNA is TGTGCCAGCAGCGTAGTAAGCTCTGGAAACACCATATATTTT. Translating gives CASSVVSSGNTIYF.

The chain joins TRBV2 to TRBJ1-1; a possible D gene is TRBD1 (6 bases). V lost 4 bases and J lost 1, with 7 bases in between. Per the germline V gene, CDR1 is SNHLY and CDR2 is FYNNEI. The CDR3 extends over 13 amino acids. CDR3 in amino acids: CASSGQENTEAFF. DNA of the CDR3: TGTGCCAGCAGTGGACAGGAGAACACTGAAGCTTTCTTT.

This rearrangement joins TRBV18 to TRBJ2-7, with D unresolved. The germline CDR1 and CDR2 sequences are KGHSH and LQKENI. The CDR3 covers 14 residues. V was shortened by 0 bases and J by 2 bases, with 8 bases between the two germline ends. Written as DNA, the CDR3 is TGTGCCAGCTCACCACCCGAACAGCCCTACGAGCAGTACTTC. Protein product: CASSPPEQPYEQYF.

This sequence joins TRBV5-1 and TRBJ1-4; D perhaps matches TRBD1 (5 bases). Trimming took 0 bases from V and 7 from J, leaving 13 bases between them. The germline V gene has CDR1 SGHRS and CDR2 YFSETQ. CDR3 size: 15 residues. CDR3 in amino acids: CASSLAVGGSEKLFF. The CDR3 coding sequence is TGCGCCAGCAGCTTGGCCGTCGGGGGGAGTGAAAAACTGTTTTTT. Full variable domain (outside the CDR3, taken from reference TRBV5-1 and TRBJ1-4): KAGVTQTPRYLIKTRGQQVTLSCSPISGHRSVSWYQQTPGQGLQFLFEYFSETQRNKGNFPGRFSGRQFSNSRSEMNVSTLELGDSALYLCASSLAVGGSEKLFFGSGTQLSVL.

This chain links TRBV7-6 with TRBJ1-1; TRBD1 matches at 8 bases. After removal of 2 bases from V and 4 bases from J, the junction contained 3 bases not matched to a gene. The CDR3 runs 14 residues. Germline V gives CDR1 SGHVS, CDR2 FNYEAQ. CDR3 residues: CASSLKTGGTEAFF. The DNA for the CDR3 is TGTGCCAGCAGCTTAAAAACAGGGGGCACTGAAGCTTTCTTT.

The V call is TRBV18, the J call TRBJ2-3; 8 bases are a match to TRBD2. The germline V gene has CDR1 KGHSH and CDR2 LQKENI. The CDR3 contains 15 residues. Trimming cost V 0 bases and J 3 bases; bases outside gene matches: 2. The CDR3 is CASSPPAGATDTQYF. DNA for the CDR3: TGTGCCAGCTCACCACCAGCGGGGGCGACAGATACGCAGTATTTT.